Listed below are T cell receptor beta chains from one sample, sequenced in a study of vaccination and CD4 T cells after COVID-19. TCRdb analysed the PCR reads with MiXCR anew, one entry per CDR3 protein. This table holds over 10,000 distinct CDR3 sequences, about 30% found once. The antigens these receptors bind are not known. Sequenced input: CD4+ T cells from blood, cultured in vitro. Receptors were obtained from a human donor who had recovered from COVID-19. Each CDR3 is given with its conserved first and last residue. D genes are given only for firm matches. Size is stated for part of the rows, as once, few or many counts, or as a class when the clone is expanded.

>-|TRBV6-5|TRBD1|TRBJ1-2
TGTGCCAGCAGTTCTTTACAGGGGGCTCGCGGCTACACCTTC
CASSSLQGARGYTF
>-|TRBV21-1|-|TRBJ2-5
TGTGCCAGCAGCAAAACCAAACCGGAGACCCAGTACTTC
CASSKTKPETQYF
>-|TRBV4-1|TRBD2|TRBJ2-5
TGCGCCAGCAGCCAAGATTCCTTTTCAGCGGGAGGGGCGGAGACCCAGTACTTC
CASSQDSFSAGGAETQYF
>-|TRBV27|-|TRBJ2-2
TGTGCCAGCAGCCCACCTCCCGGGACACTGAACACCGGGGAGCTGTTTTTT
CASSPPPGTLNTGELFF
>-|TRBV27|-|TRBJ1-2
TGTGCCAGCAGTTTAGTACAGTATGGCTACACCTTC
CASSLVQYGYTF
>-|TRBV28|-|TRBJ2-5
TGTGCCAGCAGTTTACCAGCCCATAGGCGCGGTCGATCCATGCGGACCCAGTACTTC
CASSLPAHRRGRSMRTQYF
>-|TRBV18|TRBD1|TRBJ1-2
TGTGCCAGCTCGGCAGGGGGGACAGCCCGGGATCAATATGGCTACACCTTC
CASSAGGTARDQYGYTF
>-|TRBV20-1|TRBD2|TRBJ2-3
TGCAGTGCTAGCGGGGAGAGCGGGAGGGGAGATACGCAGTATTTT
CSASGESGRGDTQYF
>few|TRBV28|TRBD1|TRBJ1-5
TGTGCCAGCAGCCGAAGACAGGGGGGGCAGCCCCAGCATTTT
CASSRRQGGQPQHF
>-|TRBV20-1|TRBD2|TRBJ2-1
TGCAGTGCTAGACCCCTTAGACTAGCGGGAGGGCCGGGTAGGGAGCAGTTCTTC
CSARPLRLAGGPGREQFF
>-|TRBV20-1|TRBD1|TRBJ1-2
TGCAGTGCTAGGGACAGGGTGGGCTATGGCTACACCTTC
CSARDRVGYGYTF
>-|TRBV20-1|TRBD1|TRBJ2-7
TGCAGTGCTAACCACCCGGGACAGGGGCCCTACGAGCAGTACTTC
CSANHPGQGPYEQYF
>few|TRBV7-9|-|TRBJ1-2
TGTGCCAGCAGCTTAGCGATCGGGGCCAACTATGGCTACACCTTC
CASSLAIGANYGYTF
>-|TRBV5-1|TRBD1|TRBJ1-1
TGCGCCAGCAGCTTCGGGACAGGGTCCACTGAAGCTTTCTTT
CASSFGTGSTEAFF
>medium-sized|TRBV7-3|-|TRBJ2-6
TGTGCCAGCAGCCTAGGGGGGGGCTCTGGGGCCAACGTCCTGACTTTC
CASSLGGGSGANVLTF
>-|TRBV20-1|-|TRBJ2-3
TGCAGTGCTCCGGACAACACAGATACGCAGTATTTT
CSAPDNTDTQYF
>-|TRBV30|TRBD1|TRBJ1-1
TGTGCCTGGAGTGCCGGGACAGGGTTCACTGAAGCTTTCTTT
CAWSAGTGFTEAFF
>-|TRBV15|-|TRBJ2-5
TGTGCCACCAGCAGAATTCAGGCAGGGTCACAAGAGACCCAGTACTTC
CATSRIQAGSQETQYF
>-|TRBV19|-|TRBJ2-2
TGTGCCAGTAGTACGCGAACCGGGACTGCCACCACCGGGGAGCTGTTTTTT
CASSTRTGTATTGELFF
>-|TRBV20-1|-|TRBJ2-3
TGCAGTGCTAGAGATCGAGTTGGAGGAGCGGGCACAGATACGCAGTATTTT
CSARDRVGGAGTDTQYF
>-|TRBV12-3/TRBV12-4|-|TRBJ1-5
TGTGCCAGCAGCAACGGAGATCAGCCCCAGCATTTT
CASSNGDQPQHF
>few|TRBV7-9|-|TRBJ1-1
TGTGCCAGCAGCTTAGTCCCTGAAGCTTTCTTT
CASSLVPEAFF
>-|TRBV20-1|-|TRBJ1-6
TGCAGTGCTAGAGATGGCAGGAGCTCCTATAATTCACCCCTCCACTTT
CSARDGRSSYNSPLHF
>-|TRBV15|-|TRBJ2-1
TGTGCCACCAGCAGGGACTGGGAGAATGAGCAGTTCTTC
CATSRDWENEQFF
>few|TRBV24-1|-|TRBJ2-3
TGTGCCACCAGTGACTCCGGCGACAGCGCCCTAAGCACAGATACGCAGTATTTT
CATSDSGDSALSTDTQYF
>few|TRBV6-5|TRBD1|TRBJ2-5
TGTGCCAGCAGTTATTCGACAGGGTCAGAGACCCAGTACTTC
CASSYSTGSETQYF
>-|TRBV7-8|-|TRBJ1-1
TGTGCCAGCTCCCACGGGGGGATTGAAGCTTTCTTT
CASSHGGIEAFF
>few|TRBV12-3/TRBV12-4|TRBD2|TRBJ2-5
TGTGCCAGCAGCCCACGGGGGGGGGAGACCCAGTACTTC
CASSPRGGETQYF
>-|TRBV6-1|-|TRBJ1-2
TGTGCCAGCAGTGAAGTCGGTGCATCCGTTGGCTACACCTTC
CASSEVGASVGYTF
>few|TRBV4-2|-|TRBJ1-5
TGTGCCAGCAGCCAATTCGGCGGGAGCAATCAGCCCCAGCATTTT
CASSQFGGSNQPQHF
>-|TRBV5-4|TRBD2|TRBJ2-2
TGTGCCAGCAGCAAGGGACTAGCGACCGGGGAGCTGTTTTTT
CASSKGLATGELFF
>few|TRBV7-6|-|TRBJ2-2
TGTGCCAGCAGCTTAATAGCGACAGGGAACACCGGGGAGCTGTTTTTT
CASSLIATGNTGELFF
>few|TRBV25-1|-|TRBJ2-5
TGTGCCAGCAGTGAATATGGCGGGATATGGACCCAGTACTTC
CASSEYGGIWTQYF
>few|TRBV7-2|TRBD2|TRBJ2-1
TGTGCCAGCAGCCAAGGGACTAGCGGGAGAAATGAGCAGTTCTTC
CASSQGTSGRNEQFF
>-|TRBV20-1|TRBD2|TRBJ2-3
TGCAGTGCCACGACTAGCGCCCGAACCAAAACTAGCACAGATACGCAGTATTTT
CSATTSARTKTSTDTQYF
>-|TRBV18|TRBD1|TRBJ2-7
TGTGCCAGCTCACCAAATAGGGACAGCGGGCAGTACTTC
CASSPNRDSGQYF
>-|TRBV4-2|-|TRBJ1-1
TGTGCCAGCAGCCAAGTAATTGGGTTGGGCACTGAAGCTTTCTTT
CASSQVIGLGTEAFF
>-|TRBV7-2|-|TRBJ1-1
TGTGCCAGCGGGCGGGGGGCTGAAGCTTTCTTT
CASGRGAEAFF
>once|TRBV5-1|-|TRBJ2-1
TGCGCCAGCAGCTGGGACGCGGGGAGCTCCTACAATGAGCAGTTCTTC
CASSWDAGSSYNEQFF
>-|TRBV2|TRBD2|TRBJ2-3
TGTGCCAGCAGGGCCCTAGCGGGAGGGGAAGATACGCAGTATTTT
CASRALAGGEDTQYF
>once|TRBV27|TRBD2|TRBJ2-5
TGTGCCAGCAGTTTATTTCCTCGGACCGGGAGGGAGACCCAGTACTTC
CASSLFPRTGRETQYF
>-|TRBV10-3|-|TRBJ1-6
TGTGCCATCAAACAGGGTGAGCTTAATTCACCCCTCCACTTT
CAIKQGELNSPLHF
>few|TRBV6-1|-|TRBJ1-5
TGTGCCAGCAGTAGAAGTAGCAATCAGCCCCAGCATTTT
CASSRSSNQPQHF
>once|TRBV5-5|-|TRBJ2-5
TGTGCCAGCAGCCGCACCTTAATCTGGGGGGCGGAGGAGACCCAGTACTTC
CASSRTLIWGAEETQYF
>-|TRBV28|TRBD1|TRBJ2-3
TGTGCCAGCAGGAGCAGACAGGGTGGCACAGATACGCAGTATTTT
CASRSRQGGTDTQYF
>-|TRBV5-1|TRBD1|TRBJ2-7
TGCGCCAGCAGCTTGGACAGGGGGGACTACGAGCAGTACTTC
CASSLDRGDYEQYF
>few|TRBV7-2|TRBD1|TRBJ2-5
TGTGCCAGCAGCCCAGAGGGGACAGTAGGGGGAGAGACCCAGTACTTC
CASSPEGTVGGETQYF
>-|TRBV7-8|TRBD1|TRBJ2-1
TGTGCCAGCAGCTCGGGACAGGGTTCCTACAATGAGCAGTTCTTC
CASSSGQGSYNEQFF
>-|TRBV12-2|-|TRBJ2-4
TGTGCAAGTCGCTTAGGTGGGACAGGGATCTTAGCCAAAAACATTCAGTACTTC
CASRLGGTGILAKNIQYF
>few|TRBV7-2|TRBD2|TRBJ2-7
TGTGCCAGCAGCTTGTCGGTCCCTAGCGGGGTCTCCTACGAGCAGTACTTC
CASSLSVPSGVSYEQYF